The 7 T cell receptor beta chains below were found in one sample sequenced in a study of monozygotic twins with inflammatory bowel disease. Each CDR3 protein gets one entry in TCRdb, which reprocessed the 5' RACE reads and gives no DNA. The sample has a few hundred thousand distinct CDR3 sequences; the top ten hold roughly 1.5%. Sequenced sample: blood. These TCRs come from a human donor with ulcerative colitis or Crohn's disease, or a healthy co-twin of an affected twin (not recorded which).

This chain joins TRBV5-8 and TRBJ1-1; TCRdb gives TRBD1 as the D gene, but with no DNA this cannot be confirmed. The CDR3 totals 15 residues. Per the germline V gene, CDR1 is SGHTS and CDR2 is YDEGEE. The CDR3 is CASSSNRVWSTEAFF.

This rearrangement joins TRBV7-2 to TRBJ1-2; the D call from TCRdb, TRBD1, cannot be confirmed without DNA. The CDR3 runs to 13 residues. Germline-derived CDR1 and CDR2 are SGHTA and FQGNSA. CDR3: CASSLAPLSGYTF. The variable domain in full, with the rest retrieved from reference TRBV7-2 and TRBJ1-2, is GAGVSQSPSNKVTEKGKDVELRCDPISGHTALYWYRQSLGQGLEFLIYFQGNSAPDKSGLPSDRFSAERTGGSVSTLTIQRTQQEDSAVYLCASSLAPLSGYTFGSGTRLTVV.

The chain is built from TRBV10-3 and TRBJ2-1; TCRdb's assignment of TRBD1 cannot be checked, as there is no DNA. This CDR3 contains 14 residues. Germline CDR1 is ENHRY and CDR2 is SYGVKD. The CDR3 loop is CAAGRGQGDNEQFF.

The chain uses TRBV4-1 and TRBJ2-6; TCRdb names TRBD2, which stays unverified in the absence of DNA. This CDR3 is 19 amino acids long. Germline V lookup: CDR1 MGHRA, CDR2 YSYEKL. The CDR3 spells CASSRIGLADISGANVLTF.

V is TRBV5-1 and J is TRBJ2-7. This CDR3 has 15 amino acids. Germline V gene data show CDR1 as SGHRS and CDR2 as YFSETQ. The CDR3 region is CASSLAEVGNHEQYF.

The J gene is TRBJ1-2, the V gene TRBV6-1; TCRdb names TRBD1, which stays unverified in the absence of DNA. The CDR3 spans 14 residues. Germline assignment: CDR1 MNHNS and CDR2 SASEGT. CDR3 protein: CASRLTGRLSGYTF.

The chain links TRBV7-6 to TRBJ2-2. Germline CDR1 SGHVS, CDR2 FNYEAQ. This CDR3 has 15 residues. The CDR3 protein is CASSPRSGSTGELFF.